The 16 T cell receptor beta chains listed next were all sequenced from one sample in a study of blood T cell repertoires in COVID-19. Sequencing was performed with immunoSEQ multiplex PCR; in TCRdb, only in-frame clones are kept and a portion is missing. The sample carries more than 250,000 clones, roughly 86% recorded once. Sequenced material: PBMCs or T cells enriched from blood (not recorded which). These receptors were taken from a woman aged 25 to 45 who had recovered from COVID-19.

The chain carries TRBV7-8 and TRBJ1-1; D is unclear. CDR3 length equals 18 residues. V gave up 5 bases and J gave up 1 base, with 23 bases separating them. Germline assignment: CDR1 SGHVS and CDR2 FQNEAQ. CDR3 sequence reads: CASSHRSGFVKENTEAFF. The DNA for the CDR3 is TGTGCCAGCAGCCACCGATCGGGGTTCGTGAAGGAGAACACTGAAGCTTTCTTT.

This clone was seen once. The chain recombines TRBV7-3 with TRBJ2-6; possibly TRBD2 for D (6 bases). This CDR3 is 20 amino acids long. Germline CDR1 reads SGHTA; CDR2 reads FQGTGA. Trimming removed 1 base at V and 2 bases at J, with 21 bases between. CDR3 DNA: TGTGCCAGCAGCTTAAATTCTGGCTGGTCGGGGGTTCCTGGGGCCAACGTCCTGACTTTC. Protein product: CASSLNSGWSGVPGANVLTF.

The CDR3 loop reads CASRPMPSSDEQFF. For the CDR3, the DNA is TGTGCCAGCAGGCCCATGCCTAGCTCGGATGAGCAGTTCTTC. The rearrangement joins TRBV27 to TRBJ2-1, with D maybe TRBD2 (5 bases). From germline, CDR1 is MNHEY and CDR2 SMNVEV (reference sequence). V lost 6 bases and J lost 8, with 17 bases in between. CDR3 length: 14 residues.

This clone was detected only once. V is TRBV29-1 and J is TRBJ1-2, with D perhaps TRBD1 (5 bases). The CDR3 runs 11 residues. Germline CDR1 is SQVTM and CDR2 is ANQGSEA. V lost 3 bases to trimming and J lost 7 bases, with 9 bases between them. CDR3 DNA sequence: TGCAGCGTTGATGCTAGGGGTGGCTACACCTTC. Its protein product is CSVDARGGYTF.

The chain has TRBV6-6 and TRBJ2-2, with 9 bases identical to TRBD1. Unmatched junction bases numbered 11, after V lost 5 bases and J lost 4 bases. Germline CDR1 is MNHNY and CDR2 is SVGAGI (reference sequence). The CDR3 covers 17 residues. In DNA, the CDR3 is TGTGCCAGCAGTCCTGGGACAGGGAGGACGGTCACCGGGGAGCTGTTTTTT. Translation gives CASSPGTGRTVTGELFF.

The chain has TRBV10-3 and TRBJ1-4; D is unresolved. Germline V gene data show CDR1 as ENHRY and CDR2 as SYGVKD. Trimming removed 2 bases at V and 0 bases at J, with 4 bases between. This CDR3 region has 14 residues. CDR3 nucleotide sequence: TGTGCCATCAGTGAGGAGGCAACTAATGAAAAACTGTTTTTT. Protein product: CAISEEATNEKLFF.

The DNA for the CDR3 is TGTGCCAGCAGTCCCATGGGACAGGGCTCCTACGAGCAGTACTTC. This gives the protein CASSPMGQGSYEQYF. The chain uses TRBV28 and TRBJ2-7, with 9 nucleotides matching TRBD1. The CDR3 sequence is 15 residues long. V was clipped by 5 bases and J by 0 bases; unmatched bases: 5. CDR1 and CDR2 from the germline V gene are MDHEN and SYDVKM.

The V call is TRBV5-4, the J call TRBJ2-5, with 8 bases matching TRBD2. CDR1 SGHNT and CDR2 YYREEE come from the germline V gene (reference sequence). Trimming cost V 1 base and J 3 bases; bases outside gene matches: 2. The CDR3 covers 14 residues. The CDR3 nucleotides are TGTGCCAGCAGCTTGAAACTAGCGGAAGAGACCCAGTACTTC. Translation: CASSLKLAEETQYF.

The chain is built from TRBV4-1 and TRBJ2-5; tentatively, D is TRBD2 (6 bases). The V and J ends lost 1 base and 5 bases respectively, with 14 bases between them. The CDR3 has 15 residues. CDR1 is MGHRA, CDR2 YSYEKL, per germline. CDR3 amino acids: CASSQAGLDRETQYF. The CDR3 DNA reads TGCGCCAGCAGCCAAGCGGGACTCGACCGGGAGACCCAGTACTTC.

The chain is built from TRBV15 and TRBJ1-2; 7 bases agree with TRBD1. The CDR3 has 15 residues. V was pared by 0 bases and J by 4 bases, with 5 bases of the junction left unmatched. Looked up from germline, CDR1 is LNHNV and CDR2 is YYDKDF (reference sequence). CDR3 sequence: CATSRDPTGRYGYTF. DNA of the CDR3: TGTGCCACCAGCAGAGATCCGACAGGGCGCTATGGCTACACCTTC.

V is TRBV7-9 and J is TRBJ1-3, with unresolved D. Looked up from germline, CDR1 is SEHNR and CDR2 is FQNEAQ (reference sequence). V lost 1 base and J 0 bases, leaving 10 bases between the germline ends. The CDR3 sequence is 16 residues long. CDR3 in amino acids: CASSLVPGDSGNTIYF. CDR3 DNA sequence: TGTGCCAGCAGCTTAGTGCCCGGGGACTCTGGAAACACCATATATTTT.

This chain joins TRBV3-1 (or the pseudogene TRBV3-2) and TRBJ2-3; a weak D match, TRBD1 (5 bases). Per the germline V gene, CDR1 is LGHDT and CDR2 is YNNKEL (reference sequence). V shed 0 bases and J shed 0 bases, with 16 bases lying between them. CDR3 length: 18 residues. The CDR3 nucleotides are TGTGCCAGCAGCCAAGATCGGCAGGGTAGTCTTAGCACAGATACGCAGTATTTT. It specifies CASSQDRQGSLSTDTQYF.

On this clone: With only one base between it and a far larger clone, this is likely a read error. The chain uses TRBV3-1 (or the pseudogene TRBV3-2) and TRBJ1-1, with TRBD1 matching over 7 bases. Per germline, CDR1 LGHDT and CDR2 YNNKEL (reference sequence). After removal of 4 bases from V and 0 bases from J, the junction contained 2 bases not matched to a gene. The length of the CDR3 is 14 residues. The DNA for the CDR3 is TGTGCCAGCAGCCGGGACAGCATGAACACTGAAGCTTTCTTT. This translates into CASSRDSMNTEAFF.

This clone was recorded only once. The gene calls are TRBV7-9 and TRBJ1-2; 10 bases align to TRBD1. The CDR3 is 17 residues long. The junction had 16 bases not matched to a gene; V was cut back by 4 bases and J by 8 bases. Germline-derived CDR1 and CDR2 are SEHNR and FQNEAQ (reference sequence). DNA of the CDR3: TGTGCCAGCAGCTCGACGCGGGCTGAGGGACAGGGGTCAGGCTACACCTTC. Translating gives CASSSTRAEGQGSGYTF.

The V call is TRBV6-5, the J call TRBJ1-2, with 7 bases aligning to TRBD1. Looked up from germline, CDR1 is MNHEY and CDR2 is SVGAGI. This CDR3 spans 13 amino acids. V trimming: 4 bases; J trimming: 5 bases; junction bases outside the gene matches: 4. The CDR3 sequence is CASSSRDSYGYTF. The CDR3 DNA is TGTGCCAGCAGTTCCCGGGACAGTTATGGCTACACCTTC.

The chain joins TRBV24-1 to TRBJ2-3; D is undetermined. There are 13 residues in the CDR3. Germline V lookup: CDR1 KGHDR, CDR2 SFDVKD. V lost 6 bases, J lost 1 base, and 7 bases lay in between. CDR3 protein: CATSPGGTDTQYF. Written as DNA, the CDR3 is TGTGCCACCAGTCCTGGAGGCACAGATACGCAGTATTTT.